The 19 T cell receptor beta chains below were found in one sample sequenced in a study of blood T cell repertoires in COVID-19. This table comes from immunoSEQ multiplex PCR, and its TCRdb copy is limited to in-frame clones, with some not included. The sample contains 150,000 to 200,000 clones, more than 65% of which appear only once. The sequencing input was peripheral blood. These receptors all come from a woman aged 80 or over with acute or convalescent COVID-19.

This clone was picked up a small number of times. V is TRBV25-1 and J is TRBJ1-4, with unresolved D. CDR3 length: 13 amino acids. Trimming removed 3 bases from V and 6 bases from J, with 8 bases in between. Germline V gene data show CDR1 as MGHDK and CDR2 as SYGVNS. For the CDR3, the DNA is TGTGCCAGCAGTGATGAGGGCCATGAAAAACTGTTTTTT. Translated: CASSDEGHEKLFF.

The rearrangement links TRBV6-5 to TRBJ2-5; the match to TRBD2 covers 10 bases. V trimming: 6 bases; J trimming: 3 bases; junction bases outside the gene matches: 7. This CDR3 is built from 15 residues. Germline lookup yields CDR1 MNHEY and CDR2 SVGAGI. DNA for the CDR3: TGTGCCAGCAGCGCAAGACTAGCGGGTGAAGAGACCCAGTACTTC. Residues: CASSARLAGEETQYF.

This rearrangement joins TRBV30 to TRBJ2-5; 15 nucleotides align to TRBD2. Germline-derived CDR1 and CDR2 are GTSNPN and SVGIG (reference sequence). CDR3 length equals 16 residues. V lost 0 bases, J lost 5 bases, and 4 bases stayed unmatched. The DNA for the CDR3 is TGTGCCTGGAGTGTAGGACTAGCGGGGGGGCCGGAGACCCAGTACTTC. Its protein product is CAWSVGLAGGPETQYF.

This clone was recorded a few times. The chain links TRBV2 to TRBJ2-1, with TRBD2 matching over 13 bases. The ends lost 9 bases at V and 10 bases at J; junction bases unmatched: 6. This CDR3 is built from 13 residues. Germline V lookup: CDR1 SNHLY, CDR2 FYNNEI. The CDR3 DNA sequence: TGTGCCAGGGAGGGACTAGCGGGAAGGGAGCAGTTCTTC. It yields the protein CAREGLAGREQFF. Supplemented by reference TRBV2 and TRBJ2-1, the full variable domain reads EPEVTQTPSHQVTQMGQEVILRCVPISNHLYFYWYRQILGQKVEFLVSFYNNEISEKSEIFDDQFSVERPDGSNFTLKIRSTKLEDSAMYFCAREGLAGREQFFGPGTRLTVL.

There are a few counts of this clone. The rearrangement uses TRBV2 and TRBJ1-4; TRBD1 aligns across 8 bases. V trimming: 5 bases; J trimming: 5 bases; junction bases outside the gene matches: 10. The CDR3 extends over 16 amino acids. CDR1 and CDR2 (germline): SNHLY, FYNNEI. The CDR3 reads CASSKSTGAKNEKLFF. As DNA, the CDR3 is TGTGCCAGCAGTAAATCGACAGGGGCGAAGAATGAAAAACTGTTTTTT.

This rearrangement joins TRBV5-1 to TRBJ2-7; TRBD1 might be the D (6 bases). The CDR3 has 14 amino acids. From germline, CDR1 is SGHRS and CDR2 YFSETQ. Trimming pared 5 bases from V and 7 bases from J, leaving 19 bases between. The CDR3 here is CASRYGTGTWEQYF. CDR3 nucleotides: TGCGCCAGCAGATACGGTACAGGGACGTGGGAGCAGTACTTC.

The chain is built from TRBV19 and TRBJ1-3, with 9 positions matching TRBD1. The germline V gene has CDR1 LNHDA and CDR2 SQIVND (reference sequence). This CDR3 has 14 residues. V gave up 9 bases and J gave up 7 bases; unmatched junction bases: 10. DNA for the CDR3: TGTGCCAGCGGGCGGCGGGACAGGGAGAACACCATATATTTT. It is translated as CASGRRDRENTIYF.

V usage is TRBV7-3 and J usage is TRBJ1-2; D not certain. V was pared by 5 bases and J by 1 base, with 11 bases between. The CDR3 runs to 14 residues. Germline CDR1 reads SGHTA; CDR2 reads FQGTGA. CDR3 loop: CASSPGGSNYGYTF. The DNA of the CDR3 is TGTGCCAGCAGCCCCGGAGGGAGTAACTATGGCTACACCTTC.

The rearrangement joins TRBV30 to TRBJ2-2, with D possibly matching TRBD1 (6 bases). From germline, CDR1 is GTSNPN and CDR2 SVGIG (reference sequence). The CDR3 has 14 residues. Trimming stripped 2 bases from V and 3 bases from J, with 10 bases between. CDR3 sequence: CAWSSQGHTGELFF. The CDR3 nucleotides read TGTGCCTGGAGTTCCCAGGGGCACACCGGGGAGCTGTTTTTT.

The gene calls are TRBV5-6 and TRBJ2-1, with 12 positions matching TRBD2. The CDR3 consists of 15 residues. The J segment lost 2 bases and the V segment lost 4 bases, leaving 1 base of the junction unmatched. Germline values: CDR1 SGHDT, CDR2 YYEEEE. DNA of the CDR3: TGTGCCAGCAGCCGACTAGCGGGGGCCTACAATGAGCAGTTCTTC. Protein sequence: CASSRLAGAYNEQFF.

The rearrangement uses TRBV6-1 and TRBJ1-6; 7 bases are shared with TRBD1. Germline trimming cut 7 bases from V and 7 bases from J; bases unmatched to any gene: 7. CDR3 length: 14 amino acids. Germline CDR1 is MNHNS and CDR2 is SASEGT. The CDR3 sequence is CASTRQGQNSPLHF. The CDR3 DNA follows: TGTGCCAGCACCAGACAGGGTCAAAATTCACCCCTCCACTTT.

The rearrangement joins TRBV29-1 to TRBJ1-1; D unclear. V lost 5 bases, J lost 5 bases, and 18 bases lay in between. The CDR3 is 14 amino acids. Germline CDR1 is SQVTM and CDR2 is ANQGSEA. The chain's CDR3 is CSVPRAPPGTEAFF. Here the CDR3 DNA reads TGCAGCGTTCCGAGGGCTCCCCCTGGGACTGAAGCTTTCTTT.

The chain joins TRBV27 to TRBJ1-5; no firm D call. This CDR3 comprises 14 residues. Germline loops: CDR1 MNHEY, CDR2 SMNVEV (reference sequence). V dropped 3 bases and J dropped 3 bases, with 9 bases sitting between them. CDR3 sequence (DNA): TGTGCCAGCAGTTTTAGCGGGATCAATCAGCCCCAGCATTTT. It encodes CASSFSGINQPQHF.

V usage is TRBV2 and J usage is TRBJ1-4; D is perhaps TRBD1 (5 bases). Germline lookup yields CDR1 SNHLY and CDR2 FYNNEI. Trimming removed 7 bases from V and 0 bases from J, with 15 bases in between. This CDR3 comprises 16 residues. The CDR3 sequence: CASISRVLATNEKLFF. The CDR3 DNA reads TGTGCCAGCATCTCCAGGGTGTTGGCAACTAATGAAAAACTGTTTTTT.

The chain uses TRBV5-4 and TRBJ2-7, with D possibly TRBD1 on 5 matching bases. CDR1 is SGHNT and CDR2 is YYREEE in the germline V gene (reference sequence). V dropped 4 bases and J dropped 7 bases, with 18 bases sitting between them. This CDR3 comprises 14 residues. In DNA form, the CDR3 reads TGTGCCAGCAGCAAATCGACAGTAGTGGGAGAGCAGTACTTC. This gives the protein CASSKSTVVGEQYF.

The chain links TRBV6-5 to TRBJ2-1; D is ambiguous. V lost 0 bases and J lost 8, with 11 bases in between. In germline, CDR1 is MNHEY, CDR2 SVGAGI. This CDR3 region has 14 residues. CDR3 DNA: TGTGCCAGCAGTTACTCGCTTGCGTTCGATGAGCAGTTCTTC. This sequence encodes CASSYSLAFDEQFF.

The J gene is TRBJ2-2, the V gene TRBV9; D not resolved. V was trimmed by 0 bases and J by 5 bases, leaving 17 bases between them. The CDR3 contains 17 residues. Germline V lookup: CDR1 SGDLS, CDR2 YYNGEE. The chain's CDR3 is CASSVGVTTLETGELFF. CDR3 sequence (DNA): TGTGCCAGCAGCGTAGGAGTCACGACTTTGGAGACCGGGGAGCTGTTTTTT.

This clone occurred a few times. The chain uses TRBV6-7 and TRBJ2-7, with TRBD2 identical over 10 bases. TRBV6-7 is known as an ORF, though its function is uncertain. The CDR3 sequence is 15 residues long. The V segment lost 6 bases and the J segment 2 bases; nucleotides outside the gene matches: 7. In nucleotides, the CDR3 is TGTGCCAGCAGAGATAGCGGGAGGTTTACCTACGAGCAGTACTTC. Encoded protein: CASRDSGRFTYEQYF.

This chain joins TRBV5-1 and TRBJ2-1, with D perhaps TRBD2 (5 bases). Germline V gene lookup returns CDR1 SGHRS and CDR2 YFSETQ. The CDR3 extends over 15 amino acids. Trimming removed 1 base from V and 1 base from J, with 9 bases in between. The CDR3 sequence: CASSLTGNSYNEQFF. In nucleotides, the CDR3 is TGCGCCAGCAGCTTGACGGGGAATTCCTACAATGAGCAGTTCTTC.